This entry lists 6 T cell receptor beta chains sequenced from one sample in a study of blood T cell repertoires in COVID-19. Clones were sequenced by immunoSEQ multiplex PCR, and TCRdb holds only the in-frame ones, with some missing. The repertoire holds some 270,000 clones, around 81% seen once, with 15% to 19% in the top ten. The specimen sequenced was peripheral blood. These receptors were collected from a person aged 70 to 85 with COVID-19, enrolled during active disease.

The chain carries TRBV6-5 and TRBJ2-1; TRBD2 matches at 10 bases. CDR1 MNHEY and CDR2 SVGAGI come from the germline V gene. This CDR3 comprises 14 residues. J lost 0 bases, V lost 9 bases, and 2 bases had no gene match. The CDR3 DNA sequence: TGTGCCAGACTAGCGGGAAGCTCCTACAATGAGCAGTTCTTC. Encoded protein: CARLAGSSYNEQFF.

V gene TRBV6-2 or TRBV6-3 combines with J gene TRBJ2-4; D is possibly TRBD2 (5 bases). Looked up from germline, CDR1 is MNHEY and CDR2 is SVGEGT. With 5 bases removed from V and 0 bases from J, the gap between germline ends came to 14 bases. This CDR3 spans 16 amino acids. DNA of the CDR3: TGTGCCAGCAGTCGTCCGAGAGGGATAGCCAAAAACATTCAGTACTTC. Protein sequence: CASSRPRGIAKNIQYF.

The gene calls are TRBV9 and TRBJ1-1, with D possibly being TRBD1 (6 bases). V was pared by 0 bases and J by 4 bases, with 13 bases between. Germline V gene lookup returns CDR1 SGDLS and CDR2 YYNGEE. This CDR3 contains 15 residues. The CDR3 sequence: CASSVVTGTGTEAFF. CDR3 bases: TGTGCCAGCAGCGTAGTCACAGGGACCGGCACTGAAGCTTTCTTT.

In its sample, this clone was seen once. The chain couples TRBV11-2 to TRBJ2-7, with D maybe TRBD2 (6 bases). The CDR3 extends over 14 amino acids. Germline V gene data show CDR1 as SGHAT and CDR2 as FQNNGV. V lost 1 base and J lost 2, with 9 bases in between. For the CDR3, the DNA is TGTGCCAGCAGCTTAGGCGGGGCCACCTACGAGCAGTACTTC. Translating it yields CASSLGGATYEQYF.

The chain is built from TRBV28 and TRBJ1-3; tentative D call: TRBD1 (5 bases). CDR1 is MDHEN, CDR2 SYDVKM, per germline. The CDR3 consists of 16 residues. The germline V and J ends were trimmed by 6 bases and 6 bases, with 21 bases remaining between them. The CDR3 sequence is CASSAPGVRFVNTIYF. DNA of the CDR3: TGTGCCAGCAGCGCTCCGGGGGTACGGTTTGTAAACACCATATATTTT.

The chain carries TRBV28 and TRBJ1-6; 9 bases line up with TRBD1. V gave up 4 bases and J gave up 7 bases; unmatched junction bases: 8. The CDR3 runs to 16 residues. Germline CDR1 is MDHEN and CDR2 is SYDVKM. The CDR3 protein is CASSSQGASGNSPLHF. The CDR3 region has the DNA TGTGCCAGCAGTTCACAGGGGGCCTCGGGAAATTCACCCCTCCACTTT. Supplemented by reference TRBV28 and TRBJ1-6, the full variable domain reads DVKVTQSSRYLVKRTGEKVFLECVQDMDHENMFWYRQDPGLGLRLIYFSYDVKMKEKGDIPEGYSVSREKKERFSLILESASTNQTSMYLCASSSQGASGNSPLHFGNGTRLTVT.